In its sample, the clone carrying this T cell receptor (beta chain) was seen a few times. Noted time point: persistent/refractory GD, antithyroid drugs over 5 years with positive TRAb. RNA isolated from PBMCs was used to make the TCR library. This record belongs to a study of regulatory T cells in long-lasting Graves disease. The CDR3 spans 14 residues. Germline-derived CDR1 and CDR2 are LNHNV and YYDKDF (reference sequence). V was cut by 1 base and J by 11 bases, with 15 bases left in between. Through Arm-PCR of CDR3 regions and iRepertoire HTBI primers, TCR beta libraries were built. TCRdb fed the multiplex PCR reads into MiXCR, producing one record per CDR3 protein. The data contain around 400,000 distinct CDR3 sequences, 21% of them singletons.

The chain is built from TRBV15 and TRBJ1-5; D perhaps matches TRBD1 (5 bases). The receptor's source is a female donor with Graves disease. Material: peripheral blood mononuclear cells (PBMCs), obtained when the disease was refractory, from a patient treated with antithyroid drugs. The CDR3 DNA reads as TGTGCCACCAGCAGAGCGGGGGGGGACGCGTCCCAGCATTTT. This encodes CATSRAGGDASQHF.